These 22 T cell receptor beta chains came from one sample sequenced in a study of glioma-infiltrating T cells after dendritic cell vaccination. The time point is: after dendritic cell vaccination, including at tumor progression/relapse. Generated by immunoSEQ multiplex PCR, the TCRdb table keeps only in-frame clones and is missing some. This table holds tens of thousands of clones, around 86% found once. Specimen: blood, collected after dendritic cell vaccination. All receptors derive from a human donor with glioblastoma.

Only one count was recorded for this clone. This chain links TRBV9 with TRBJ1-2; TRBD1 agrees at 9 bases. This CDR3 is 14 amino acids long. In germline, CDR1 is SGDLS, CDR2 YYNGEE. V was pared by 4 bases and J by 2 bases, with 3 bases of the junction left unmatched. CDR3 protein: CASSPGTGNYGYTF. The CDR3 DNA sequence: TGTGCCAGCAGCCCCGGGACAGGGAACTATGGCTACACCTTC.

This sequence joins TRBV6-1 and TRBJ1-2, with D unclear. The V end was cut by 1 base, the J end by 4 bases, with 25 bases between. The CDR3 sequence is 19 residues long. The germline gives CDR1 MNHNS, CDR2 SASEGT. The CDR3 protein is CASSEVPKVNSFKFYGYTF. CDR3 DNA sequence: TGTGCCAGCAGTGAAGTGCCCAAAGTAAACAGCTTTAAATTCTATGGCTACACCTTC.

This clone was seen once. CDR3 region: CASGSIEGGYNEQFF. CDR3 nucleotides: TGTGCTAGTGGTTCTATCGAGGGAGGGTACAATGAGCAGTTCTTC. The chain employs TRBV12-5 and TRBJ2-1, with 7 bases that match TRBD2. The CDR3 is 15 residues long. CDR1 LGHNT and CDR2 FRNRAP come from the germline V gene. Unmatched junction bases numbered 7, after V lost 4 bases and J lost 4 bases.

This clone was recorded only once. The gene calls are TRBV7-8 and TRBJ2-1, with D maybe TRBD1 (5 bases). The ends were cut back, 5 bases at V and 2 bases at J, with 10 bases in the middle. The CDR3 has 14 residues. Germline CDR1 is SGHVS and CDR2 is FQNEAQ. In DNA form, the CDR3 reads TGTGCCAGCAGCACCGGACAAACCTACAATGAGCAGTTCTTC. It codes for CASSTGQTYNEQFF. Filled out from reference TRBV7-8 and TRBJ2-1, the complete variable domain reads GAGVSQSPRYKVAKRGQDVALRCDPISGHVSLFWYQQALGQGPEFLTYFQNEAQLDKSGLPSDRFFAERPEGSVSTLKIQRTQQEDSAVYLCASSTGQTYNEQFFGPGTRLTVL.

The gene calls are TRBV6-5 and TRBJ2-2; the D gene is possibly TRBD2 (6 bases). Per the germline V gene, CDR1 is MNHEY and CDR2 is SVGAGI. The CDR3 length is 16 residues. V was cut by 4 bases and J by 5 bases, with 17 bases left in between. The CDR3 loop reads CASSSPARDWTGELFF. The CDR3 nucleotides read TGTGCCAGCAGTTCCCCTGCGCGGGACTGGACCGGGGAGCTGTTTTTT.

The chain employs TRBV19 and TRBJ1-3, with TRBD1 identical over 8 bases. Germline V gene data show CDR1 as LNHDA and CDR2 as SQIVND (reference sequence). This CDR3 has 13 amino acids. Losses at the gene ends were 10 bases for V and 4 bases for J; bases not matched to a gene: 6. The DNA for the CDR3 is TGTGCCACCAGAAGGACAGGGGGAAACACCATATATTTT. This gives the protein CATRRTGGNTIYF.

The CDR3 sequence is CASRGLAGGLTYEQYF. The CDR3 DNA reads TGTGCCAGCCGTGGACTAGCGGGGGGACTTACCTACGAGCAGTACTTC. The rearrangement joins TRBV6-6 to TRBJ2-5, with 14 nucleotides matching TRBD2. The DNA end lines up better with TRBJ2-7; the J call may be wrong. This CDR3 is 16 amino acids long. Germline assignment: CDR1 MNHNY and CDR2 SVGAGI (reference sequence).

The chain couples TRBV18 to TRBJ2-7; maybe TRBD1 (6 bases). The ends were cut back, 3 bases at V and 5 bases at J, with 20 bases in the middle. Germline CDR1 is KGHSH and CDR2 is LQKENI. The CDR3 covers 16 residues. The CDR3 nucleotides are TGTGCCAGCTCACCTCTAGTACCAGGGGTTCCGGACGAGCAGTACTTC. This gives the protein CASSPLVPGVPDEQYF.

A few counts support this clone. The J gene is TRBJ1-1, the V gene TRBV7-9, with 7 bases fitting TRBD1. Germline CDR1 SEHNR, CDR2 FQNEAQ (reference sequence). The CDR3 extends over 14 amino acids. Trimming at V came to 5 bases and at J to 5 bases, leaving 8 bases not matched to a gene. The CDR3 is CASSVRGGRTEAFF. As DNA, the CDR3 is TGTGCCAGCAGCGTTCGAGGGGGCAGAACTGAAGCTTTCTTT.

CDR3 sequence (DNA): TGTGCCAGCAGCTCGGGACATCTAGACACTGAAGCTTTCTTT. Its protein product is CASSSGHLDTEAFF. The chain links TRBV5-6 to TRBJ1-1; a weak D match, TRBD1 (6 bases). Deletions cut 3 bases from V and 3 bases from J, with 12 bases between. The CDR3 is 14 residues long. CDR1 and CDR2 (germline): SGHDT, YYEEEE. Together with reference TRBV5-6 and TRBJ1-1, the CDR3 gives the full variable domain: DAGVTQSPTHLIKTRGQQVTLRCSPKSGHDTVSWYQQALGQGPQFIFQYYEEEERQRGNFPDRFSGHQFPNYSSELNVNALLLGDSALYLCASSSGHLDTEAFFGQGTRLTVV.

The chain employs TRBV5-1 and TRBJ2-3; perhaps TRBD2 as D (5 bases). V was pared by 1 base and J by 6 bases, with 12 bases between. Per the germline V gene, CDR1 is SGHRS and CDR2 is YFSETQ. This CDR3 is built from 14 residues. The CDR3 DNA is TGCGCCAGCAGCTTGTCTAGGACTGGGGATACGCAGTATTTT. Amino acids: CASSLSRTGDTQYF.

V and J are TRBV5-1 and TRBJ2-7; 13 bases fit TRBD2. The CDR3 has 17 amino acids. V gave up 2 bases and J gave up 0 bases; unmatched junction bases: 5. Germline values: CDR1 SGHRS, CDR2 YFSETQ. In nucleotides, the CDR3 is TGCGCCAGCAGCTTCTTCTGGACTAGCGGGAGCTCCTACGAGCAGTACTTC. This codes for CASSFFWTSGSSYEQYF.

The chain combines TRBV19 with TRBJ2-5, with 8 bases identical to TRBD1. CDR3 length: 14 amino acids. V dropped 6 bases and J dropped 6; count of bases not matched to a gene: 9. Germline V lookup: CDR1 LNHDA, CDR2 SQIVND (reference sequence). CDR3 loop: CASSLRTGWKTQYF. The CDR3 DNA reads TGTGCCAGTAGCCTTCGGACAGGGTGGAAGACCCAGTACTTC.

The CDR3 here is CAIEDRSGYTF. The DNA for the CDR3 is TGTGCCATCGAGGACAGATCCGGCTACACCTTC. The chain uses TRBV10-3 and TRBJ1-2; D is perhaps TRBD1 (6 bases). The CDR3 sequence is 11 residues long. The germline V and J ends were trimmed by 8 bases and 8 bases, with 12 bases remaining between them. CDR1 and CDR2 from the germline V gene are ENHRY and SYGVKD.

The J gene is TRBJ2-1, the V gene TRBV29-1; 8 positions match TRBD1. Germline CDR1 reads SQVTM; CDR2 reads ANQGSEA. The V segment lost 4 bases and the J segment 5 bases; nucleotides outside the gene matches: 13. This CDR3 has 16 residues. CDR3 in amino acids: CSVGTPGRGRNNEQFF. CDR3 DNA sequence: TGCAGCGTTGGAACCCCCGGCAGGGGGCGAAACAATGAGCAGTTCTTC.

The rearrangement joins TRBV25-1 to TRBJ1-1, with D maybe TRBD1 (6 bases). V lost 1 base, J lost 4 bases, and 13 bases lay in between. This CDR3 is 15 amino acids long. Germline lookup yields CDR1 MGHDK and CDR2 SYGVNS. DNA for the CDR3: TGTGCCAGCAGTGAATCACGCCCGACAGGCACTGAAGCTTTCTTT. It translates to CASSESRPTGTEAFF.

The chain recombines TRBV7-2 with TRBJ2-7; the match to TRBD2 covers 8 bases. After removal of 0 bases from V and 2 bases from J, the junction contained 3 bases not matched to a gene. Germline V gene data show CDR1 as SGHTA and CDR2 as FQGNSA. This CDR3 has 15 residues. The CDR3 DNA reads as TGTGCCAGCAGCTTAGCGACTAGCGTACCCTACGAGCAGTACTTC. Translated: CASSLATSVPYEQYF.

This chain links TRBV6-1 with TRBJ1-6; the D gene is possibly TRBD1 (6 bases). Germline loops: CDR1 MNHNS, CDR2 SASEGT. V was clipped by 2 bases and J by 10 bases, with 9 bases between them. This CDR3 spans 13 amino acids. DNA for the CDR3: TGTGCCAGCAGTGAAAACAGGGAGTCACCCCTCCACTTT. Translated, it gives CASSENRESPLHF.

The chain carries TRBV12-5 and TRBJ2-7; TRBD2 is a possible D gene (6 bases). Germline lookup yields CDR1 LGHNT and CDR2 FRNRAP. This CDR3 region has 14 residues. V was cut by 6 bases and J by 5 bases, with 17 bases left in between. CDR3 DNA sequence: TGTGCTAGTGGCACAGGAGGGGCGAGGAACGAGCAGTACTTC. This translates into CASGTGGARNEQYF.

This chain's CDR3 is CASSYSVTGNEQFF. The CDR3 coding sequence is TGTGCCAGCAGTTACTCTGTAACGGGTAATGAGCAGTTCTTC. This rearrangement joins TRBV6-5 to TRBJ2-1; D gene ambiguous. The ends were cut back, 0 bases at V and 7 bases at J, with 10 bases in the middle. Germline assignment: CDR1 MNHEY and CDR2 SVGAGI. The CDR3 has 14 residues.

V gene TRBV5-1 combines with J gene TRBJ1-2; 12 nucleotides line up with TRBD1. V lost 0 bases to trimming and J lost 8 bases; unmatched junction nucleotides: 5. Germline lookup yields CDR1 SGHRS and CDR2 YFSETQ. This CDR3 contains 15 residues. The CDR3 nucleotides read TGCGCCAGCAGCTTGGAGGGACAGGGGGCCGGGGGCTACACCTTC. It encodes CASSLEGQGAGGYTF.

This chain links TRBV5-6 with TRBJ1-1; 7 bases are a match to TRBD1. The CDR3 spans 16 residues. Germline assignment: CDR1 SGHDT and CDR2 YYEEEE. V shed 4 bases and J 1 base; nucleotides not matched to a gene: 10. The CDR3 bases are TGTGCCAGCAGCCTCGGAAGACAGGGAAGGAACACTGAAGCTTTCTTT. Its translation is CASSLGRQGRNTEAFF.